This T cell receptor beta chain was sequenced during a study of blood T cell repertoires in COVID-19. Background on the study: From the United States, Italy and Spain came samples of acute and convalescent COVID-19. PBMCs, B-cell-depleted T cells, or T cells were the source of the cDNA or gDNA that made up the material.

Germline CDR1 and CDR2: SGHKS and YYEKEE (reference sequence). The length of the CDR3 is 17 residues. V dropped 4 bases and J dropped 2; count of bases not matched to a gene: 6. Original data processing: Nucleated cell number was recorded as an estimate derived from reference gene primer amplification. Repertoires were generated with immunoSEQ multiplex PCR, while TCRdb's copy carries only in-frame clones and drops some. That table is the source of V, J and clone size, and D and trimming were worked out from the DNA. Of about 150,000 clones in the sample, around 86% were seen once. This sequence was found in a man older than 75 with acute or convalescent COVID-19. This chain joins TRBV5-5 and TRBJ2-1, with 13 bases identical to TRBD2. Sequencing was carried out using peripheral blood. This CDR3 is CASSPGLAGTAYNEQFF. In DNA, the CDR3 is TGTGCCAGCAGCCCGGGACTAGCGGGAACGGCCTACAATGAGCAGTTCTTC.